The clone carrying this T cell receptor (beta chain) has at least ten counts. The data were taken from a study of T cells in Graves' hyperthyroidism and ophthalmopathy. Study-level information: At the time of initial diagnosis and before any treatment, peripheral blood was collected.

The V end lost 0 bases, the J end lost 6 bases, and 6 bases lay between the germline ends. The CDR3 is 13 amino acids. It was RNA transcripts that yielded the amplified TCR beta CDR3 regions. Initially, a first-round RT-PCR of the TCR CDR3 employed the HTBI primer set. Via MiXCR, TCRdb re-called the multiplex PCR reads, giving one row per CDR3 protein. The sample has about 300,000 distinct CDR3 sequences, about an eighth seen once. The TCR was taken from a woman aged 40 to 50 with Graves' hyperthyroidism. Source material: blood. This chain links TRBV12-3 or TRBV12-4 with TRBJ1-5; D uncertain. The CDR3 reads CASSLATPQPQHF. The DNA for the CDR3 is TGTGCCAGCAGTTTAGCGACACCTCAGCCCCAGCATTTT.